This T cell receptor beta chain is from a study of blood T cell repertoires in COVID-19. The assay was immunoSEQ multiplex PCR, and TCRdb's table has in-frame clones only and misses some. The repertoire holds approximately 250,000 clones, approximately 88% seen once, with more than 1% in the top ten. The CDR3 runs to 16 residues. The junction had 11 bases not matched to a gene; V was cut back by 4 bases and J by 5 bases. The germline V gene encodes CDR1 LNHDA and CDR2 SQIVND (reference sequence). This sequence was found in a woman aged 40 to 50 with acute COVID-19. Sequencing was carried out using PBMCs or T cells enriched from blood (not recorded which). The chain carries TRBV19 and TRBJ1-3; the match to TRBD1 covers 7 bases. The CDR3 sequence: CASSTKKGQERNTIYF. The CDR3 nucleotides read TGTGCCAGTAGTACGAAGAAAGGACAGGAGAGAAACACCATATATTTT.